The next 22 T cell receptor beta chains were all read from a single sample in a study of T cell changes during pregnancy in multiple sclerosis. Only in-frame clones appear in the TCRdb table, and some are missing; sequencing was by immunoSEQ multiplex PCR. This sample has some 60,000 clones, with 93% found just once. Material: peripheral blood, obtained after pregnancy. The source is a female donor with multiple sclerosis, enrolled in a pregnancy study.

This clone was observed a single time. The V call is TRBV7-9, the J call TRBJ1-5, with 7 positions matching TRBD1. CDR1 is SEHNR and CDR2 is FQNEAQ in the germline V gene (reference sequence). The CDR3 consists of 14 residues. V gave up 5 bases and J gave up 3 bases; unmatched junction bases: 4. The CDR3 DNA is TGTGCCAGCAGCCCAGGGGGACCCAATCAGCCCCAGCATTTT. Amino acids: CASSPGGPNQPQHF.

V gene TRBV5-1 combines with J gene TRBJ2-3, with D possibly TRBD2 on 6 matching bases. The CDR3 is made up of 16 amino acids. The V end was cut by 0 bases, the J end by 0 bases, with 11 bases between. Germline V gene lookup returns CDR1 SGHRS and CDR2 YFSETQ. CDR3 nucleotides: TGCGCCAGCAGCTTGGTCGGCGGACTAAGCACAGATACGCAGTATTTT. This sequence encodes CASSLVGGLSTDTQYF. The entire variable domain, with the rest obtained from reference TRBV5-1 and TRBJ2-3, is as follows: KAGVTQTPRYLIKTRGQQVTLSCSPISGHRSVSWYQQTPGQGLQFLFEYFSETQRNKGNFPGRFSGRQFSNSRSEMNVSTLELGDSALYLCASSLVGGLSTDTQYFGPGTRLTVL.

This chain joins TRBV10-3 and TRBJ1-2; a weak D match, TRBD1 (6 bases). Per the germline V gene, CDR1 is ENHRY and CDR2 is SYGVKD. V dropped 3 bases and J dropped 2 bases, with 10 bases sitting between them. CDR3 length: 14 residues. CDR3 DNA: TGTGCCATCAGTGAACAACAGGGAAACTATGGCTACACCTTC. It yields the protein CAISEQQGNYGYTF.

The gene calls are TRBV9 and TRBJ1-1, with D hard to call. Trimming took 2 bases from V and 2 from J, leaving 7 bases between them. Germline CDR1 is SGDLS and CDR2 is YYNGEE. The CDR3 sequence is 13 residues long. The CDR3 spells CASSVSINTEAFF. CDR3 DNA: TGTGCCAGCAGCGTTTCCATTAACACTGAAGCTTTCTTT.

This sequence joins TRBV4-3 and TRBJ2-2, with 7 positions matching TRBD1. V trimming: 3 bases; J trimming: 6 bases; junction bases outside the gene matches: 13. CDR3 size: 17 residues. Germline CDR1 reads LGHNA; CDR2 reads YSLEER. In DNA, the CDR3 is TGCGCCAGCAGCCATCAAACAGGGGAGTGGGGTCCCGGGGAGCTGTTTTTT. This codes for CASSHQTGEWGPGELFF.

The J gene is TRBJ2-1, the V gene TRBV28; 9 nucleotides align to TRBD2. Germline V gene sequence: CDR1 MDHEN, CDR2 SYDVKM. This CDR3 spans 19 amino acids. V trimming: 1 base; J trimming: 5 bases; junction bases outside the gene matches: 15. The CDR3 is CASSLYPSVAGERNNEQFF. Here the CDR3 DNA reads TGTGCCAGCAGTTTATACCCGTCGGTAGCGGGAGAGCGAAACAATGAGCAGTTCTTC.

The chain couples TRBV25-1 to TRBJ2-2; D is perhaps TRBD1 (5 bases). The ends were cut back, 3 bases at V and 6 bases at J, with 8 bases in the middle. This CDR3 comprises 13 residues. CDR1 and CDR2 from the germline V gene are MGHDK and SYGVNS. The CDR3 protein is CASSDRAAGELFF. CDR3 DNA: TGTGCCAGCAGTGACAGGGCGGCCGGGGAGCTGTTTTTT.

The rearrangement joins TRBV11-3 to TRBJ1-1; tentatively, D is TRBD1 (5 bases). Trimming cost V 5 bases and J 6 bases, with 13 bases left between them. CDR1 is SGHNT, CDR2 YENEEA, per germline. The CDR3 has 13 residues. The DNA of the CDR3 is TGTGCCAGCAGCAAGGGGCCGTTGGCTGAAGCTTTCTTT. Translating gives CASSKGPLAEAFF.

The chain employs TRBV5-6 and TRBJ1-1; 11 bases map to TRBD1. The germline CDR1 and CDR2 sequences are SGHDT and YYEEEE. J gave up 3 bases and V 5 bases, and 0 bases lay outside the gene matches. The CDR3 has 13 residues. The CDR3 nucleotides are TGTGCCAGCAGGGGACAGGGGGACACTGAAGCTTTCTTT. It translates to CASRGQGDTEAFF.

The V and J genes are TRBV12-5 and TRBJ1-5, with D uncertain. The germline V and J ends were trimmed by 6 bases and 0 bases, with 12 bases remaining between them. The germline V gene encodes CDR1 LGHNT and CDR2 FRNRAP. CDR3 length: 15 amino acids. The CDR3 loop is CASGPDTYSNQPQHF. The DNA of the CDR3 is TGTGCTAGTGGACCCGACACTTATAGCAATCAGCCCCAGCATTTT.

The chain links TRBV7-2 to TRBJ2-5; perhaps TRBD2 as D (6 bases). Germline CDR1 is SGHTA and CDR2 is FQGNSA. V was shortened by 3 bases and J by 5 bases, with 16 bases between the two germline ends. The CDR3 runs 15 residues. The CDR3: CASSLSEGLWETQYF. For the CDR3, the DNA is TGTGCCAGCAGCTTGTCGGAGGGCCTGTGGGAGACCCAGTACTTC.

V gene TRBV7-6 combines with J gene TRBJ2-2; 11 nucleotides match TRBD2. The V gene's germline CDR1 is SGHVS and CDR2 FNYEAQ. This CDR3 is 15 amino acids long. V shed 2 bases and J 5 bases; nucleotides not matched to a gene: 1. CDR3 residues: CASSLIAGGTGELFF. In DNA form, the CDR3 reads TGTGCCAGCAGCTTAATAGCGGGGGGGACCGGGGAGCTGTTTTTT.

CDR3 coding DNA: TGTGCCAGCAGCTTACAGGGGGTGGACACTGAAGCTTTCTTT. Its translation is CASSLQGVDTEAFF. The chain links TRBV11-3 to TRBJ1-1; 7 bases fit TRBD1. The V gene's germline CDR1 is SGHNT and CDR2 YENEEA. Losses at the gene ends were 2 bases for V and 3 bases for J; bases not matched to a gene: 3. The CDR3 is 14 amino acids.

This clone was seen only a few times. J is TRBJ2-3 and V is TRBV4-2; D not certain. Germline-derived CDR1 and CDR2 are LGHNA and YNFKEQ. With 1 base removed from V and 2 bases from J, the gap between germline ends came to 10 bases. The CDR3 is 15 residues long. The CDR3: CASSQGHFPTDTQYF. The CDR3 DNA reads TGTGCCAGCAGCCAAGGACACTTTCCCACAGATACGCAGTATTTT.

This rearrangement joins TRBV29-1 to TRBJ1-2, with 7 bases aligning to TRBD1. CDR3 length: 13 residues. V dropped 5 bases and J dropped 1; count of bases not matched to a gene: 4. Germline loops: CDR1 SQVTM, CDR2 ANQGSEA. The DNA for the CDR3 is TGCAGCGTTTTGACAGGGCTTAACTATGGCTACACCTTC. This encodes CSVLTGLNYGYTF. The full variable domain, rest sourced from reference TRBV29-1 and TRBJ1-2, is SAVISQKPSRDICQRGTSLTIQCQVDSQVTMMFWYRQQPGQSLTLIATANQGSEATYESGFVIDKFPISRPNLTFSTLTVSNMSPEDSSIYLCSVLTGLNYGYTFGSGTRLTVV.

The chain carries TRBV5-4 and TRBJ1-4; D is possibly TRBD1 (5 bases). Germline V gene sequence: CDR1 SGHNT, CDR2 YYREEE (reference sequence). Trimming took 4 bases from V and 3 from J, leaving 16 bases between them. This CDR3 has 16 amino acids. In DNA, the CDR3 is TGTGCCAGCAGCCAAGAACAGGCAGGAGCTAATGAAAAACTGTTTTTT. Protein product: CASSQEQAGANEKLFF.

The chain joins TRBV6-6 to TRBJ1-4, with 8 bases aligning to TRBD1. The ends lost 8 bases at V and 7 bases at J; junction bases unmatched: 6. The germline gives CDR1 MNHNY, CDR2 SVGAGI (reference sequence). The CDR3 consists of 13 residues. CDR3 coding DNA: TGTGCCAGCCAGGGACAGGTTTTTGAAAAACTGTTTTTT. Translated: CASQGQVFEKLFF.

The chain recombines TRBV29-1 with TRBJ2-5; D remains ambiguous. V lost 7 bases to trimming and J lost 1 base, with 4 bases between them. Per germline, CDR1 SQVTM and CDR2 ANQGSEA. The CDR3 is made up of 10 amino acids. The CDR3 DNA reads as TGCAGCGCCGTCCAAGAGACCCAGTACTTC. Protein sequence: CSAVQETQYF.

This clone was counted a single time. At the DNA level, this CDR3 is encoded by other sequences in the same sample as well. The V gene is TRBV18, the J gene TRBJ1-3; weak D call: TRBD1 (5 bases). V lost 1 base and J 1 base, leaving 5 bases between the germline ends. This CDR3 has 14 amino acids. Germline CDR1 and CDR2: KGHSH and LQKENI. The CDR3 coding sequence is TGTGCCAGCTCACCACAGGGGTCTGGAAACACCATATATTTT. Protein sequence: CASSPQGSGNTIYF.

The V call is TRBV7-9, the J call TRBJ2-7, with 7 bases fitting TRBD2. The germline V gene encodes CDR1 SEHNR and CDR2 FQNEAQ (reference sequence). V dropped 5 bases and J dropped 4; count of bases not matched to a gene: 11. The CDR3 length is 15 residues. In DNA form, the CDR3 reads TGTGCCAGCAGCCCCATAAGAGGCGGGAGTTACGAGCAGTACTTC. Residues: CASSPIRGGSYEQYF.

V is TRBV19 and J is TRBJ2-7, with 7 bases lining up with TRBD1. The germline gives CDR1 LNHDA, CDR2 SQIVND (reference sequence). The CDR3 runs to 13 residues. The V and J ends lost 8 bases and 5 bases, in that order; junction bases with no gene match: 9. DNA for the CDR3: TGTGCCAGTGCCCAAACAGGGGCCCACGAGCAGTACTTC. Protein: CASAQTGAHEQYF.

CDR3 in amino acids: CASSLGRDRAFAGELFF. In DNA, the CDR3 is TGTGCCAGCAGCTTGGGCCGGGACAGGGCTTTCGCCGGGGAGCTGTTTTTT. V usage is TRBV5-8 and J usage is TRBJ2-2, with 9 bases identical to TRBD1. Unmatched junction bases numbered 9, after V lost 0 bases and J lost 6 bases. Germline V gene sequence: CDR1 SGHTS, CDR2 YDEGEE. The CDR3 is made up of 17 amino acids.